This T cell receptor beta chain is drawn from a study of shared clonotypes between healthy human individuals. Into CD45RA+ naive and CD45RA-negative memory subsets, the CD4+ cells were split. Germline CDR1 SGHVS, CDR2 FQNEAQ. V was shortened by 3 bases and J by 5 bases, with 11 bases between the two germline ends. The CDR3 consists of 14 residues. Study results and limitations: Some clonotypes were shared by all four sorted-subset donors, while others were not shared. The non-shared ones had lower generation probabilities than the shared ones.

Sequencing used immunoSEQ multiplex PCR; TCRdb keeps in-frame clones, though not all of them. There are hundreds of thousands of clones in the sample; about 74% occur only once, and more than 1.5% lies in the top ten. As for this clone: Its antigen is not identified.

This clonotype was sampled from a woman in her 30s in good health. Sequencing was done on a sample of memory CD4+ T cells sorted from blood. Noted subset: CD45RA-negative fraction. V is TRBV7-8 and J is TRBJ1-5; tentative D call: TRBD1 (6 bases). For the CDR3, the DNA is TGTGCCAGCAGCTTTAAGGACAGAGATCAGCCCCAGCATTTT. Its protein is CASSFKDRDQPQHF.